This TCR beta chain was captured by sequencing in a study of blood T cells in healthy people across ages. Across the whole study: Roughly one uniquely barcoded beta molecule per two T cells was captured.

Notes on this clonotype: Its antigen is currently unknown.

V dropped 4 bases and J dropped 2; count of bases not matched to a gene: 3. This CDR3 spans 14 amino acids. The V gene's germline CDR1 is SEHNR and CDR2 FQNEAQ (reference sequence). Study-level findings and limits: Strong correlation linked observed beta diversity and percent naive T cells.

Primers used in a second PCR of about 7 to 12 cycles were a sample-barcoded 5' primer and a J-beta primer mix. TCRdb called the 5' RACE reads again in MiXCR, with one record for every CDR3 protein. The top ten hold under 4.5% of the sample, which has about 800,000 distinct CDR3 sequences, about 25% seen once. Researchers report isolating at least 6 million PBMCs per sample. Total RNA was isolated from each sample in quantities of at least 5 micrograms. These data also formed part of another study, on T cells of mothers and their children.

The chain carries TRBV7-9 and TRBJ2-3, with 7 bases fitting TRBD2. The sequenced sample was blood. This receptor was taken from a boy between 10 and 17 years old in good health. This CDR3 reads CASSSSGNTDTQYF. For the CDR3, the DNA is TGTGCCAGCAGCTCGAGCGGGAACACAGATACGCAGTATTTT.